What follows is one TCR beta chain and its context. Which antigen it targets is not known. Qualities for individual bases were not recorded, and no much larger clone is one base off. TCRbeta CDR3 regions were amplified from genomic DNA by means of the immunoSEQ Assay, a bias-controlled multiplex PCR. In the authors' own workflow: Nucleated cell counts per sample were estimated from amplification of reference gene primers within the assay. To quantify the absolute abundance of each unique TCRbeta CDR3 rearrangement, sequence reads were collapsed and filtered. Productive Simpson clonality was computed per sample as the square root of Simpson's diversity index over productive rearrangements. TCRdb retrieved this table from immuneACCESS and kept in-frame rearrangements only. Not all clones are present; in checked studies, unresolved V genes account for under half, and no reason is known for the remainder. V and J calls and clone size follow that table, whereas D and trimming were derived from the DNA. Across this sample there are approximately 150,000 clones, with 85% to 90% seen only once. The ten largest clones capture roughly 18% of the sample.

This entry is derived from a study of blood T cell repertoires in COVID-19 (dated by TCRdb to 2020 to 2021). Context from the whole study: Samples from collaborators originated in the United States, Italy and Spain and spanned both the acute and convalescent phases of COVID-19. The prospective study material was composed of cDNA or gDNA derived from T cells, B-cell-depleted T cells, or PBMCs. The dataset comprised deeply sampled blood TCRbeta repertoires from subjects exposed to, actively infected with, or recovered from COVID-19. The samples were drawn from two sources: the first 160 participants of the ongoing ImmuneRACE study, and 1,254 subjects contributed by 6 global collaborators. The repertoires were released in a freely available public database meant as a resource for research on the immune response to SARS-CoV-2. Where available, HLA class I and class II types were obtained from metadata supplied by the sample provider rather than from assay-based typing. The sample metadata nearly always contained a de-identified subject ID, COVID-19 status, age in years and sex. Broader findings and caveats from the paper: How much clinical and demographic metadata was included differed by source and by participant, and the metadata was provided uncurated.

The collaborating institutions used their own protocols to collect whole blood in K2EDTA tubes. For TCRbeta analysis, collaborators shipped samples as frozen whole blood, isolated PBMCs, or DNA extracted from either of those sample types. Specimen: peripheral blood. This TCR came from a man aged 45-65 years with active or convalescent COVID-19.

The nucleotides read TGCAGCGTTGGGACAGGGGATTATCAGCCCCAGCATTTT. This gives the protein CSVGTGDYQPQHF. The chain is encoded by TRBV29-1 joined to TRBJ1-5, and TRBD1 matches 9 of the central bases. CDR1 and CDR2, looked up from the germline V gene, are SQVTM and ANQGSEA. Its CDR3 holds 13 amino acids, cysteine through phenylalanine. The only DNA kept is the CDR3, 39 bases in frame from the first base. Trimming takes 4 bases off V and 5 bases off J; junction bases not matched to a gene: 3.